This T cell receptor beta chain stems from a study of response to subunit inactivated influenza vaccine. About this clonotype: Its antigen is undetermined.

Looked up from germline, CDR1 is MNHEY and CDR2 is SMNVEV (reference sequence). Trimming shortened V by 8 bases and J by 0 bases, and 10 bases separated the two germline ends. This CDR3 contains 14 residues. Regarding the study as a whole: Each seasonal influenza vaccination, the authors suggested, recruits few new T cells.

TCRdb re-analysed the RT-PCR reads in MiXCR, keeping a single row per CDR3 protein. The top ten clones hold roughly 12% of a sample with hundreds of thousands of distinct CDR3 sequences, approximately 14% of them seen once. V gene TRBV27 combines with J gene TRBJ2-2; D is unresolved. This receptor was identified in a man in his fifties who received an inactivated influenza vaccine. The specimen comprised PBMCs from blood, sampled less than 13 days after vaccination. The CDR3 DNA follows: TGTGCCAGCCGTTACCTAGCGAACACCGGGGAGCTGTTTTTT. This translates into CASRYLANTGELFF.